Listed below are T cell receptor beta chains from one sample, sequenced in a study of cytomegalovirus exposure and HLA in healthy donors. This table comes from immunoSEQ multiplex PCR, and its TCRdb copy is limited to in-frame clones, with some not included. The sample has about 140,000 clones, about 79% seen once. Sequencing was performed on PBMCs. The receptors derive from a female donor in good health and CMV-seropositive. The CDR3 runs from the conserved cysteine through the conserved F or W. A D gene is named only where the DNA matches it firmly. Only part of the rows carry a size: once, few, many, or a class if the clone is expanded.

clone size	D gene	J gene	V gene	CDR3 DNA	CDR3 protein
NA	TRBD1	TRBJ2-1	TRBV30	TGTGCCTGGAGCGTGAGGACAGGGGCCCGGTCAGCGACGAATGAGCAGTTCTTC	CAWSVRTGARSATNEQFF
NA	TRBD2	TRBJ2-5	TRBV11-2	TGTGCCAGCAGCTTAACGGGAGGGATAGAGACCCAGTACTTC	CASSLTGGIETQYF
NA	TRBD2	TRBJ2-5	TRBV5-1	TGCGCCAGCAGCTTGGGGACTAGCGGGGGTGAGACCCAGTACTTC	CASSLGTSGGETQYF
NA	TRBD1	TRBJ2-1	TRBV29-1	TGCAGCGTTCCCGGGACAGGAGGTACCTACAATGAGCAGTTCTTC	CSVPGTGGTYNEQFF
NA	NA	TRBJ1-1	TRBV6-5	TGTGCCAGCAGGTCCCCGGGAACCACCGAAGCTTTCTTT	CASRSPGTTEAFF
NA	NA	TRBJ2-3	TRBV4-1	TGCGCCAGCAGAATGACTAGCACAGATACGCAGTATTTT	CASRMTSTDTQYF
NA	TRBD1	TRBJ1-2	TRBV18	TGTGCCAGCTCACCTCCCAGGGGGCTGGATGGCTACACCTTC	CASSPPRGLDGYTF
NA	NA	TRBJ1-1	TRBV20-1	TGCAGCCCTCGGGGGAACACTGAAGCTTTCTTT	CSPRGNTEAFF
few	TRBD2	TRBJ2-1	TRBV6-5	TGTGCCGCCACTCAGGGACTAGGACCCAACAATGAGCAGTTCTTC	CAATQGLGPNNEQFF
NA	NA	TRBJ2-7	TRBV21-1	TGTGCCAGCTCCCCAAAACCCGGGGGGGCAGCCTACGAGCAGTACTTC	CASSPKPGGAAYEQYF
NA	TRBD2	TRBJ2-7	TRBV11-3	TGTGCCAGCAGCCGGAGCGGGACCTCCTACGAGCAGTACTTC	CASSRSGTSYEQYF
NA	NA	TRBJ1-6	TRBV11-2	TGTGCCAGCAGTTTAAGCCACCTACTTTCACCCCTCCACTTT	CASSLSHLLSPLHF
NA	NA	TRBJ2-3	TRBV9	TGTGCCAGCAGCGTAGATGCGAGGGTCACAGATACGCAGTATTTT	CASSVDARVTDTQYF
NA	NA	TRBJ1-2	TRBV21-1	TGTGCCAGCAGCAAACGGGCAGGGGATGGCTACACCTTC	CASSKRAGDGYTF
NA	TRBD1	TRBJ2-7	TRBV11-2	TGTGCCAGCAGCTTGGGGACAGGGAACTACGAGCAGTACTTC	CASSLGTGNYEQYF
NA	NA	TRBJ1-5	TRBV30	TGTGCCTGGAGTAGCACAGGCAATCAGCCCCAGCATTTT	CAWSSTGNQPQHF
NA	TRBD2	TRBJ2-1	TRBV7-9	TGTGCCAGCAGCTTATCCGGGGAGGGCCTCAATGAGCAGTTCTTC	CASSLSGEGLNEQFF
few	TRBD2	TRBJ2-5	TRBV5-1	TGCGCCAGCAGCTTGTTACCCCCTAGTAGCGGGAGGGCGGAGACCCAGTACTTC	CASSLLPPSSGRAETQYF
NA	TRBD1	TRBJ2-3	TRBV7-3	TGTGCCAGCGGAGAACAGGGGCGGAATACGCAGTATTTT	CASGEQGRNTQYF
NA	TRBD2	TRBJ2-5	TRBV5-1	TGCGCCAGCAGCTTGGGGCGTGATAGCGGGAGTGGAGAGACCCAGTACTTC	CASSLGRDSGSGETQYF
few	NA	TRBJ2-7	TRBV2	TGTGCCAGCACTGAGGGCTTAAACATCTACGAGCAGTACTTC	CASTEGLNIYEQYF
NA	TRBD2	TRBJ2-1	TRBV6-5	TGTGCCAGCAGTCTACTAGCGGGGGCAGAGCAGTTCTTC	CASSLLAGAEQFF
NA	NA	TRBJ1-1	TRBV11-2	TGTGCCAGCAGCTTAGCTCAGGAGGGGAGAACTGAAGCTTTCTTT	CASSLAQEGRTEAFF
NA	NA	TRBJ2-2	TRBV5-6	TGTGCCAGCAGCCGGACTGCGAACACCGGGGAGCTGTTTTTT	CASSRTANTGELFF
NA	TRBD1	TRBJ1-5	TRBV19	TGTGCCAGTAGTATAGCGACAGGGAGGATAAATCAGCCCCAGCATTTT	CASSIATGRINQPQHF
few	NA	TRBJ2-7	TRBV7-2	TGTGCCAGCAGACGTGGGACTCAGGCAACCTACGAGCAGTACTTC	CASRRGTQATYEQYF
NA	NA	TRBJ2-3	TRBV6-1	TGTGCCAGCGGGGGAGGCACTAGCACAGATACGCAGTATTTT	CASGGGTSTDTQYF
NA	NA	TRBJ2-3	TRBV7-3	TGTGCCAGCAGCTTAGGACAGTCAGATACGCAGTATTTT	CASSLGQSDTQYF
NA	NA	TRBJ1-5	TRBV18	TGTGCCAGCTCAGGGGACTTCCGCGGGGCCCAGCATTTT	CASSGDFRGAQHF
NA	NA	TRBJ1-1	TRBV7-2	TGTGCCAGCAGCCCCCCCGGGACTTACCGAGGCACTGAAGCTTTCTTT	CASSPPGTYRGTEAFF
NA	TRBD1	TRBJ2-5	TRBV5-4	TGTGCCAGCAGCCCGGTCGACAGGGAAGAGACCCAGTACTTC	CASSPVDREETQYF
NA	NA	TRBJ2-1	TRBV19	TGTGCCAGTAGTACAGGCCTGGTCCAAGGGCAGTTCTTC	CASSTGLVQGQFF
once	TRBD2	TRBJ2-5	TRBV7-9	TGTGCCAGCAGCTTAACCGGGACTAGCGGGGGGTCGAAGGAGACCCAGTACTTC	CASSLTGTSGGSKETQYF
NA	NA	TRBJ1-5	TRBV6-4	TGTGCCAGCCCTTACCAGCATTTT	CASPYQHF